This TCR beta chain derives from a study of T cell clusters in autoimmune cytopenias. Each sample's input was roughly 250 ng genomic DNA, roughly 38,000 genome equivalents. TRB rearrangements were amplified by touch-down multiplex PCR with mixed TRB-A/B primers. Each CDR3 protein gets one entry in TCRdb, which reprocessed the multiplex PCR reads and gives no DNA. The table counts around 5,000 distinct CDR3 sequences; over 15% lies in the top ten. The germline CDR1 and CDR2 sequences are MNHEY and SVGAGI. The CDR3 spans 11 residues. This sample was shared with a second study, whose subject was T cell repertoires in aging, cancer and after chemotherapy. That work adds: Over several months to years, re-sampled healthy donor repertoires clearly shared clones. Age-matched healthy donors had significantly more diverse, less clonal blood TCR repertoires than untreated cancer patients. Immunological memory after chemotherapy cannot be judged from the repertoire data.

The sequence came from a human donor in good health. The V gene is TRBV6-5, the J gene TRBJ2-1. Sequenced input: peripheral blood. The CDR3 spells CASRPYNEQFF.